Included here is one T cell receptor (beta chain) sequence, with context. This clonotype was seen only a few times. The clone's antigen remains unknown. There are no base qualities to consult, and no much larger clone falls within one base. In the paper's terms, the time point label means: pre-sensitization, week 0. The treatment or condition label corresponds to: therapeutic diphenylcyclopropenone sensitization with weekly scalp DPC. At each patch-test visit, blood was drawn before the patch test was applied. Patients were eligible if aged 18 to 70, diagnosed with alopecia and judged suitable for DPC therapy, and pregnant patients were excluded. Total RNA was extracted from unfractionated whole blood that had been collected in Tempus Blood RNA tubes. The entry originates in a study of human T cells and chemical hapten exposure (dated by TCRdb to about 2021). For context, the study as a whole: For sensitization, 2% DPC in acetone was applied to a roughly 2 cm by roughly 2 cm area of upper inner arm skin. For TCR sequencing, blood came from 25 to 35 alopecia patients at anywhere from one to four time points (pre-sensitization, 2, 6 and 24 weeks). Patch tests used Finn chambers with 0.01% DPC on the upper back, scored after 6 days by International Contact Dermatitis Research Group standards. Throughout the roughly 24-week study period, patients were also given weekly therapeutic DPC doses on the scalp. This study followed changes in the peripheral blood TCR repertoire in vivo during primary and secondary sensitization of alopecia patients to the hapten diphenylcyclopropenone (DPC). Patient blood was sampled pre-sensitization (week 0) and at 2, 6 and about 24 weeks after DPC sensitization. The mostly female patient cohort included alopecia areata with under or over 50% scalp involvement, alopecia totalis and alopecia universalis. Libraries were pooled for sequencing, and variation in per-sample TCR yields was attributed mainly to small differences in library volumes within the pool.

Overall results and qualifications from the work: The number of PT1 expanded TCRs positively correlated with patch test score, significant at thresholds 8, 16 and 32 but not 4. DPC sensitization did not change the number of TCRs with a frequency above 1 in 1000, and there was no evidence of changes in global repertoire structure. Expanded TCRs formed significantly more large CDR3 similarity clusters than pre-sensitization or healthy control sets, consistent with antigen-driven responses. Because all patients had alopecia, a presumed autoimmune disease, the immune response of the patients might differ from that of healthy individuals. Repeated subsampling changed both the strength of the expansion versus patch-test correlation and the threshold at which that correlation became significant.

The library came from RACE. The sequencing machine was a NextSeq 500. During library preparation, unique molecular identifiers were attached to individual cDNA molecules so that TCRs could be counted in a quantitative, reproducible way. Each blood RNA sample was used to sequence both TCR alpha and TCR beta chains. For the original study's pipeline: A median of about 100,000 TCRs per sample was observed, with a range of about 23,224 to 750,000. V, J and CDR3 annotation of the TCR reads was carried out using the Decombinator software suite. Every sample was subsampled to the same number of TCRs (28,000) for the PS versus PT1 abundance plots. TCRs were defined as expanded if absent before sensitization and observed at least eight times at the 2-week time point. The public reads were quality trimmed at Q25 with fastp and then assembled into clones with MiXCR by TCRdb, keeping productive beta chains. Rows merge per CDR3 protein into single entries with the most common DNA and genes. The V and J calls were determined by TCRdb, not by the authors. This sample is represented by tens of thousands of distinct CDR3 sequences; 9.4% of them were singletons. More than 13% of the sample goes to the ten largest clones.

The sequence derives from a middle-aged woman with alopecia areata. Some clones in this sample may be carry-over from other donors' samples. Sequences were derived from whole blood, sampled in connection with sensitization to the hapten diphenylcyclopropenone (DPC).

The DNA sequence reads TGTGCCAGCAGCTTGTCCGGGACTAGCGAGGAGACCCAGTACTTC. This encodes CASSLSGTSEETQYF. The chain is encoded by TRBV7-8 joined to TRBJ2-5; 10 bases in between match TRBD2. Counted from cysteine to phenylalanine, this CDR3 has 15 amino acids. Only CDR3 DNA remains: 45 bases, in frame from the first base. As encoded in the germline V gene, CDR1 is SGHVS while CDR2 is FQNEAQ. V loses 3 bases at its end and J loses 5 bases; junction bases beyond the gene matches: 6.